This T cell receptor (beta chain) derives from a study of molecular identifiers for immune sequencing clone quantification listed by TCRdb under 2018. As for the study more broadly: For a replicate experiment, RNA from around 20,000 or 100,000 naive CD8 T cells was divided into five aliquots, of which four were sequenced. CD8 T cells were used in a methods study to benchmark molecular-identifier clustering-based TCR repertoire sequencing (MIDCIRS) and TCR RNA copy counting.

Libraries of naive CD8 T cells were built from anywhere between about 19,000 and 1,000,000 sorted cells, with 10%, 30% or 50% of the purified RNA used. On a BD FACSAria II, naive CD8 T cells were FACS-sorted as CD8+CD4-CCR7+CD45RA+ and collected into RLT Plus buffer. Detection sensitivity was tested by spiking Jurkat RNA equal to over 8 TCR copies' worth into samples containing about 18,000-1,000,000 naive CD8 T cells. Enrichment of CD8 T cells was performed with RosetteSep CD8+ T Cell Enrichment Cocktail and Ficoll-Paque, after which ACK red cell lysis was carried out. Including the terminal cysteine and phenylalanine, the CDR3 comprises 12 residues. CDR3 DNA is the only sequence kept; it has 36 bases, read in frame from the first base. The germline V gene specifies SNHLY as CDR1 and FYNNEI as CDR2. In the case of this clonotype: The antigen this receptor binds is unknown. This may stem from a read error, because a much larger clone lies one nucleotide away.

Libraries came from PCR. This sample was sequenced with an Illumina HiSeq 4000. Bulk TCR libraries were prepared as previously described, using TCR primers listed in Table S5. The Qiagen AllPrep DNA/RNA kit was used to purify total RNA. Reads from multiple sequencing runs of the same library were pooled before analysis. As for the original processing: Reads were retained only if the reads had an exact TCR constant sequence, and the retained reads were trimmed to 150 nt and grouped according to their 12-nt molecular barcodes. Within each barcode group, reads were sub-clustered at a 15% Levenshtein threshold, and quality-weighted consensus sequences were built per RNA molecule. Non-functional sequences were excluded, and lower-count sequences lying one edit away from another sequence were also excluded. On the basis of fitting two negative binomial distributions, barcode sub-clusters with fewer than 20% of the maximum read count were discarded. In TCRdb, the public reads were trimmed at Q25 with fastp and aligned with MiXCR, with productive beta chains retained. Each entry merges the rows of one CDR3 protein and shows their most common DNA and genes. The authors' filters were not applied to this entry. This sample has 400,000 to 600,000 distinct CDR3 sequences in its table, and about a fifth of those were observed once. The top ten constitute around 0.86% of the sample.

General conclusions and limits of the study: Spiked-in Jurkat TCR RNA equivalent to a single cell was reported to be detectable even among 980,000 or so naive CD8 T cells. Highly expanded clone sizes could be underestimated if identical TCR molecules share a barcode. The naive libraries included spiked-in Jurkat TCR RNA (about 11 copies' worth), and this RNA is not part of the donor repertoire. Clones above 20 RNA copies held over 98% of molecules in CMV-specific effector cells but under 1% in naive cells. About 3.1 recovered TCR RNA copies per cell were obtained by modeling, versus about 9 by digital PCR, implying a capture efficiency of 25% to 30%. When barcode sub-clustering was omitted, TCR diversity was inflated by chimeric consensus sequences, with chimeras reaching as high as 47%.

The sequence was collected from a human donor in good health. Some libraries in this study had Jurkat cell RNA spiked in. Sequenced: naive CD8+ T cells from blood, with Jurkat cell RNA spiked in. In the paper's terms, the cell subset or site label means: FACS-sorted CD8+CD4-CCR7+CD45RA+ naive T cells. The chain is encoded by TRBV2 joined to TRBJ2-7, with the D gene not clear enough to name. The CDR3 protein: CANSEFSYEQYF. The nucleotides read TGTGCCAACAGTGAGTTCAGCTACGAGCAGTACTTC. This CDR3, with the reference TRBV2 and TRBJ2-7 proteins standing in past its ends, gives the full variable domain EPEVTQTPSHQVTQMGQEVILRCVPISNHLYFYWYRQILGQKVEFLVSFYNNEISEKSEIFDDQFSVERPDGSNFTLKIRSTKLEDSAMYFCANSEFSYEQYFGPGTRLTVT.